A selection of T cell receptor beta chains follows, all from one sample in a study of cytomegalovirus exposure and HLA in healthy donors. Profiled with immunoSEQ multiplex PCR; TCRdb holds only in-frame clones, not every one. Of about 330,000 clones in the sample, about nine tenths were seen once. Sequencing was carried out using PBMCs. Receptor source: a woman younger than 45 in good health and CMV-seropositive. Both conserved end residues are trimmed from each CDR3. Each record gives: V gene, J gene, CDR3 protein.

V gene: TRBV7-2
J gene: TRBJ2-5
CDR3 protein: ASSLATETQY

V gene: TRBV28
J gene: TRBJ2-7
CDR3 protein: ASSRYPQGLVYEQY

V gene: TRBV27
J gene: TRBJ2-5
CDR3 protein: ASRPQGNALKTQY

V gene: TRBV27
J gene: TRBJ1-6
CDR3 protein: ASSLSLGDRGGSSYNSPLH

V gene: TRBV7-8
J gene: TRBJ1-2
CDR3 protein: ASSFRRGDYGYT

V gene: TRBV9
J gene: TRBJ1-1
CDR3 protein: ASSAGTAWGTEAF

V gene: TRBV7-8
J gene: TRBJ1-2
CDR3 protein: ASSLDLQGRKDYT

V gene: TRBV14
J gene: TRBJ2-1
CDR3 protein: ASSQDQLAVEQF

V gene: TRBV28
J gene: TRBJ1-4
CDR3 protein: ASRWGEKLF

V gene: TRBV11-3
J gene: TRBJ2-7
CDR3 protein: ASSGEASYEQY

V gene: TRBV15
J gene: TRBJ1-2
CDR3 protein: ATSRDPKPQGAYGYT

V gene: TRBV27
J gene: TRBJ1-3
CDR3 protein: ASSTGAGNTIY

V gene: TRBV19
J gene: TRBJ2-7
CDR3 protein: ASSIGGRFRYEQY